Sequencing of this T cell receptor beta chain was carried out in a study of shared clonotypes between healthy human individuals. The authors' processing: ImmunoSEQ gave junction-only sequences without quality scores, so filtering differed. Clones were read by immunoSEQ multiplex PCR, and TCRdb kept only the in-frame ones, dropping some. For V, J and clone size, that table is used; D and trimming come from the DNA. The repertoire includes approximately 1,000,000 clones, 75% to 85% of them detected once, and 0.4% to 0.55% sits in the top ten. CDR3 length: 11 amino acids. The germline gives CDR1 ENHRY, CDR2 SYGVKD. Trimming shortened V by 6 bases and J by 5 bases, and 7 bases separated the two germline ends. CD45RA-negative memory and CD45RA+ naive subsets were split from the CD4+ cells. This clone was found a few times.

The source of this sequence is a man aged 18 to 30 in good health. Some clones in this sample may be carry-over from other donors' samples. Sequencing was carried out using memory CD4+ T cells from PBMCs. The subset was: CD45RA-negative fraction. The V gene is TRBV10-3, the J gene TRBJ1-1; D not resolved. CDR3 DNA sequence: TGTGCCATCAGGGAAAGTACTGAAGCTTTCTTT. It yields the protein CAIRESTEAFF.